This T cell receptor beta chain originates from a study of T cell repertoires in cytomegalovirus infection (dated by TCRdb to between 2018 and 2021). Regarding the study in general: Because public TCR beta signatures pointed to carriage of CMV infection together with the matching HLA type, the HLA type of each donor mattered for the analysis.

With respect to this clonotype: Its antigen specificity is not known. There are no base qualities to consult, and no much larger clone falls within one base.

Sequencing was carried out with an Illumina HiSeq 1500. TCRdb redid the processing of the public reads, applying fastp at Q25 and MiXCR, and retained in-frame beta chains. Identical CDR3 proteins give one entry, which carries the most common genes and DNA. Recorded for this sample are about 98,000 distinct CDR3 sequences; 16% of them occurred a single time. The ten largest clones take up 8% of the sample. The CDR3 holds 11 amino acids from the cysteine to the phenylalanine. Only the CDR3 portion is preserved as DNA: 33 bases, with reading frame beginning at the first base. At the junction V is shortened by 3 bases and J by 8 bases, with 10 bases in between. CDR1 and CDR2 (DFQATT, SNEGSKA) derive from the germline V gene (reference sequence). Study-wide findings and limitations: Carriers of CMV infection plus the relevant HLA type were discriminated by the cumulative frequency of public TCR beta family members in the study cohort and in an independent roughly 340-donor cohort. The ex vivo response was dominated by HLA-C-restricted CMV-specific TCR beta clonotypes, which also provided the single most frequent clonotype in two of eight donors.

The TCR sequence derives from a human donor in good health (CMV status not recorded). Some clones in this sample may be carry-over from other donors' samples. The chain uses TRBV20-1 and TRBJ1-2; no confident D gene assignment can be made. The sequenced material came from PBMCs. CDR3 protein: CSASTFEGYTF. At the DNA level, the sequence is TGCAGTGCTAGTACATTTGAAGGCTACACCTTC.